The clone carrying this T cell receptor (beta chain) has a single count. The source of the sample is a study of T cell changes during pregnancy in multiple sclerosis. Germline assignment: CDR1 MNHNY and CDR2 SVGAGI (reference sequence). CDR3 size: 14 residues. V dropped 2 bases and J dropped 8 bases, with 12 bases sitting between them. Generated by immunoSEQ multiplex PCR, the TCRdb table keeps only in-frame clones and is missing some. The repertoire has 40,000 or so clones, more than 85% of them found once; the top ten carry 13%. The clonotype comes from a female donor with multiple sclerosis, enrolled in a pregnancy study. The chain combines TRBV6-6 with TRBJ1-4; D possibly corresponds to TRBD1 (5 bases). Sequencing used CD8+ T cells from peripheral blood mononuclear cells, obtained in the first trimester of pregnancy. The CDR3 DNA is TGTGCCAGCAGTTACGGGGCGGAGGGAGAAAAACTGTTTTTT. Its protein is CASSYGAEGEKLFF.